This TCR beta chain was captured by sequencing in a study of cytomegalovirus exposure and HLA in healthy donors. TCRdb's copy holds only in-frame clones and misses some; the assay was immunoSEQ multiplex PCR. This table holds 100,000 to 150,000 clones, approximately 95% found once. This clone has just one count. Its cognate antigen is unknown. Findings and caveats of the study: Many donors shared some public TCRs, even though most TCR sequences were rare.

This clonotype originated in a man aged 18 to 30 in good health and CMV-seronegative. Sequencing was done on a sample of PBMCs.

CDR3 nucleotides: TGTGCCAGTAGTATCCTACTAGCGGGAGCGGCCGGGGAGCTGTTTTTT. Translated: CASSILLAGAAGELFF. The chain has TRBV19 and TRBJ2-2; 11 positions match TRBD2. Germline trimming cut 3 bases from V and 6 bases from J; bases unmatched to any gene: 6. The germline gives CDR1 LNHDA, CDR2 SQIVND (reference sequence). This CDR3 is built from 16 residues.